These 31 T cell receptor beta chains came from one sample sequenced in a study of shared clonotypes between healthy human individuals. Using immunoSEQ multiplex PCR, the repertoire was profiled, and TCRdb retains in-frame clones only, with some absent. Of roughly 2,300,000 clones in the sample, less than 95% were seen once. Sample: naive CD4+ T cells from PBMCs. Subset specified: CD45RA+ positively selected. The receptors shown here come from a young man in good health. Some clones in this sample may be carry-over from other donors' samples.

V is TRBV7-2 and J is TRBJ2-5, with 11 bases aligning to TRBD2. Germline V lookup: CDR1 SGHTA, CDR2 FQGNSA. The CDR3 loop spans 15 amino acids. The V segment lost 4 bases and the J segment 5 bases; nucleotides outside the gene matches: 6. CDR3 in amino acids: CASSSWTSGWETQYF. Here the CDR3 DNA reads TGTGCCAGCAGCTCATGGACTAGCGGGTGGGAGACCCAGTACTTC.

The chain has TRBV9 and TRBJ2-2; 9 bases line up with TRBD2. Germline trimming cut 3 bases from V and 2 bases from J; bases unmatched to any gene: 8. Germline loops: CDR1 SGDLS, CDR2 YYNGEE. This CDR3 contains 17 residues. The CDR3 is CASSALAGSGNTGELFF. The CDR3 DNA reads as TGTGCCAGCAGCGCCCTAGCGGGGTCCGGCAACACCGGGGAGCTGTTTTTT. The full variable domain, completed using reference TRBV9 and TRBJ2-2, is DSGVTQTPKHLITATGQRVTLRCSPRSGDLSVYWYQQSLDQGLQFLIQYYNGEERAKGNILERFSAQQFPDLHSELNLSSLELGDSALYFCASSALAGSGNTGELFFGEGSRLTVL.

The chain recombines TRBV5-1 with TRBJ2-3, with TRBD2 matching 7 bases. With 0 bases clipped from V and 5 bases from J, the junction kept 3 bases outside the gene matches. There are 14 residues in the CDR3. From germline, CDR1 is SGHRS and CDR2 YFSETQ. CDR3 DNA: TGCGCCAGCAGCTTGGAGGCGGGAGAAGATACGCAGTATTTT. Its translation: CASSLEAGEDTQYF.

J is TRBJ2-7 and V is TRBV7-8; 8 bases map to TRBD1. Germline CDR1 and CDR2: SGHVS and FQNEAQ. The CDR3 covers 16 residues. V was clipped by 2 bases and J by 2 bases; unmatched bases: 8. CDR3 nucleotide sequence: TGTGCCAGCAGCTTACCCATGGACAGGGTAACCTACGAGCAGTACTTC. Its translation: CASSLPMDRVTYEQYF.

The chain combines TRBV6-6 with TRBJ1-3; D not resolved. Germline-derived CDR1 and CDR2 are MNHNY and SVGAGI (reference sequence). V dropped 4 bases and J dropped 0 bases, with 13 bases sitting between them. There are 16 residues in the CDR3. The CDR3, as DNA: TGTGCCAGCAGTTGGGGTCGGAGCATCTCTGGAAACACCATATATTTT. As protein: CASSWGRSISGNTIYF.

The rearrangement joins TRBV5-4 to TRBJ1-6, with 7 bases fitting TRBD1. The CDR3 totals 15 residues. V shed 3 bases and J 3 bases; nucleotides not matched to a gene: 3. The germline V gene encodes CDR1 SGHNT and CDR2 YYREEE (reference sequence). CDR3 sequence reads: CASSSTGNYNSPLHF. CDR3 coding DNA: TGTGCCAGCAGCTCGACAGGGAACTATAATTCACCCCTCCACTTT.

In the case of this clone: The sample contains more than one DNA sequence encoding this CDR3. This chain links TRBV7-3 with TRBJ2-1; D is perhaps TRBD2 (5 bases). The CDR3 runs to 15 residues. V was cut by 0 bases and J by 7 bases, with 13 bases left in between. The V gene's germline CDR1 is SGHTA and CDR2 FQGTGA. CDR3 sequence reads: CASSLTRTASNEQFF. In DNA, the CDR3 is TGTGCCAGCAGCTTAACTCGGACTGCAAGTAATGAGCAGTTCTTC.

The chain links TRBV2 to TRBJ1-3, with D hard to call. Germline-derived CDR1 and CDR2 are SNHLY and FYNNEI. CDR3 size: 13 residues. V was trimmed by 5 bases and J by 4 bases, leaving 9 bases between them. The CDR3 bases are TGTGCCAGCAGTAATTCAGCCGGAAACACCATATATTTT. Protein: CASSNSAGNTIYF.

This chain connects TRBV7-9 to TRBJ2-7; D is undetermined. The germline V gene has CDR1 SEHNR and CDR2 FQNEAQ (reference sequence). The length of the CDR3 is 14 residues. V was pared by 1 base and J by 3 bases, with 10 bases between. The CDR3 bases are TGTGCCAGCAGCTTAGGGGGTGGGTTCTACGAGCAGTACTTC. Translating gives CASSLGGGFYEQYF.

The chain joins TRBV28 to TRBJ2-3; the D is unclear. The V gene lost 7 bases and the J gene lost 2 bases, with 10 bases spanning the gap. Germline values: CDR1 MDHEN, CDR2 SYDVKM. This CDR3 has 13 residues. The CDR3 reads CASNIKTTDTQYF. DNA of the CDR3: TGTGCCAGCAACATAAAAACCACAGATACGCAGTATTTT.

This clone occurred once. The chain joins TRBV7-3 to TRBJ2-7; D is perhaps TRBD2 (6 bases). The CDR3 length is 14 residues. V was trimmed by 5 bases and J by 5 bases, leaving 16 bases between them. Germline V gene lookup returns CDR1 SGHTA and CDR2 FQGTGA. This CDR3 reads CASSPGSSVHEQYF. The CDR3, as DNA: TGTGCCAGCAGCCCGGGCTCTAGCGTCCACGAGCAGTACTTC.

The chain couples TRBV6-5 to TRBJ1-5; the match to TRBD1 covers 7 bases. The germline V gene encodes CDR1 MNHEY and CDR2 SVGAGI. The CDR3 has 14 amino acids. Losses at the gene ends were 6 bases for V and 8 bases for J; bases not matched to a gene: 10. As DNA, the CDR3 is TGTGCCAGCAGCCTAAACAGGGGTAGGGAGCCCCAGCATTTT. It encodes CASSLNRGREPQHF.

This chain uses TRBV6-5 with TRBJ2-5, with no clear D. With 2 bases removed from V and 3 bases from J, the gap between germline ends came to 13 bases. CDR3 length: 15 residues. Germline-derived CDR1 and CDR2 are MNHEY and SVGAGI. This chain's CDR3 is CASSYGPTNKETQYF. The CDR3 DNA follows: TGTGCCAGCAGTTACGGACCTACCAACAAAGAGACCCAGTACTTC.

J is TRBJ2-7 and V is TRBV11-3; D is ambiguous. The V gene's germline CDR1 is SGHNT and CDR2 YENEEA. The CDR3 has 14 residues. The germline V and J ends were trimmed by 0 bases and 2 bases, with 8 bases remaining between them. This CDR3 reads CASSLERGTYEQYF. The CDR3 region has the DNA TGTGCCAGCAGCTTAGAGAGAGGAACCTACGAGCAGTACTTC.

This sequence joins TRBV28 and TRBJ2-5; a possible D gene is TRBD2 (6 bases). Germline V gene data show CDR1 as MDHEN and CDR2 as SYDVKM. The CDR3 sequence is 12 residues long. V lost 5 bases and J 4 bases, leaving 8 bases between the germline ends. CDR3 sequence (DNA): TGTGCCAGCAGTCAGGGAGGAGAGACCCAGTACTTC. Translation: CASSQGGETQYF.

The sample holds one count of this clone. The J gene is TRBJ2-2, the V gene TRBV28, with TRBD1 matching over 7 bases. CDR3 length: 15 residues. Germline CDR1 is MDHEN and CDR2 is SYDVKM. The ends lost 6 bases at V and 4 bases at J; junction bases unmatched: 8. Written as DNA, the CDR3 is TGTGCCAGCAGATCTACCGGGACAGTCACCGGGGAGCTGTTTTTT. Translated: CASRSTGTVTGELFF.

This clone was detected only once. The J gene is TRBJ1-4, the V gene TRBV27; D remains ambiguous. This CDR3 comprises 16 residues. The germline V gene encodes CDR1 MNHEY and CDR2 SMNVEV (reference sequence). V lost 3 bases and J lost 6, with 17 bases in between. The CDR3: CASSLVPDNGDEKLFF. The CDR3 DNA follows: TGTGCCAGCAGTTTGGTCCCCGACAATGGAGATGAAAAACTGTTTTTT.

The V call is TRBV18, the J call TRBJ2-1; D gene ambiguous. Germline values: CDR1 KGHSH, CDR2 LQKENI. This CDR3 has 16 residues. Trimming cost V 1 base and J 2 bases, with 12 bases left between them. The CDR3 sequence: CASSPLQTVTYNEQFF. DNA for the CDR3: TGTGCCAGCTCACCACTCCAAACAGTTACCTACAATGAGCAGTTCTTC.

The chain couples TRBV28 to TRBJ2-7; TRBD1 matches at 9 bases. The CDR3 is 15 residues long. The ends lost 7 bases at V and 5 bases at J; junction bases unmatched: 12. The germline V gene encodes CDR1 MDHEN and CDR2 SYDVKM. CDR3 nucleotide sequence: TGTGCCAGCAAGAAAGGGGACAGGGTACCCCACGAGCAGTACTTC. It codes for CASKKGDRVPHEQYF. The full variable domain, its missing parts supplied by reference TRBV28 and TRBJ2-7, is DVKVTQSSRYLVKRTGEKVFLECVQDMDHENMFWYRQDPGLGLRLIYFSYDVKMKEKGDIPEGYSVSREKKERFSLILESASTNQTSMYLCASKKGDRVPHEQYFGPGTRLTVT.

The chain employs TRBV11-3 and TRBJ2-1; D remains unclear. Per germline, CDR1 SGHNT and CDR2 YENEEA. The germline V and J ends were trimmed by 1 base and 6 bases, with 7 bases remaining between them. The CDR3 is made up of 13 amino acids. The CDR3 DNA is TGTGCCAGCAGCTTAGGTACAGTCAATGAGCAGTTCTTC. Translating gives CASSLGTVNEQFF.

This chain links TRBV28 with TRBJ1-2, with 7 bases matching TRBD1. V shed 6 bases, J shed 5 bases, and the junction held 9 bases outside the gene matches. Germline V gives CDR1 MDHEN, CDR2 SYDVKM. This CDR3 spans 14 amino acids. CDR3 residues: CASSPGTAFYGYTF. In DNA form, the CDR3 reads TGTGCCAGCAGCCCCGGGACAGCCTTTTATGGCTACACCTTC.

The chain recombines TRBV25-1 with TRBJ1-1, with a weak D call TRBD1 (5 bases). From germline, CDR1 is MGHDK and CDR2 SYGVNS. The CDR3 spans 12 residues. With 3 bases removed from V and 6 bases from J, the gap between germline ends came to 8 bases. The CDR3 here is CASSDWGAEAFF. In DNA form, the CDR3 reads TGTGCCAGCAGTGATTGGGGGGCTGAAGCTTTCTTT.

The V and J genes are TRBV5-1 and TRBJ2-3; 7 positions agree with TRBD1. After removal of 4 bases from V and 2 bases from J, the junction contained 13 bases not matched to a gene. Germline assignment: CDR1 SGHRS and CDR2 YFSETQ. This CDR3 is built from 17 residues. The CDR3 reads CASSVSGTAIDTDTQYF. In DNA form, the CDR3 reads TGCGCCAGCAGCGTATCCGGGACAGCCATAGACACAGATACGCAGTATTTT.

The chain links TRBV19 to TRBJ2-7; tentatively, D is TRBD1 (5 bases). This CDR3 comprises 13 residues. Trimming took 5 bases from V and 12 from J, leaving 20 bases between them. The germline gives CDR1 LNHDA, CDR2 SQIVND (reference sequence). CDR3 loop: CASSAIIGDRLYF. For the CDR3, the DNA is TGTGCCAGTAGTGCAATCATCGGAGACAGATTGTACTTC.

The V call is TRBV7-9, the J call TRBJ2-7; 12 nucleotides agree with TRBD2. This CDR3 comprises 18 residues. Germline CDR1 SEHNR, CDR2 FQNEAQ (reference sequence). With V trimmed by 4 bases and J by 3 bases, 13 bases remained unmatched. CDR3 nucleotides: TGTGCCAGCAGCTCTAGACTAGCGGGAGACTCTAGGGACTACGAGCAGTACTTC. Translated: CASSSRLAGDSRDYEQYF. The full variable domain, in which reference TRBV7-9 and TRBJ2-7 provide the parts outside the CDR3, is DTGVSQNPRHKITKRGQNVTFRCDPISEHNRLYWYRQTLGQGPEFLTYFQNEAQLEKSRLLSDRFSAERPKGSFSTLEIQRTEQGDSAMYLCASSSRLAGDSRDYEQYFGPGTRLTVT.

This chain connects TRBV18 to TRBJ2-5; D uncertain. CDR3 length: 13 amino acids. Trimming took off 1 base at V and 2 bases at J, with 5 bases between the two ends. Germline V CDR1 and CDR2: KGHSH, LQKENI. The CDR3 spells CASSPLEQETQYF. In nucleotides, the CDR3 is TGTGCCAGCTCACCACTAGAACAAGAGACCCAGTACTTC.

The chain recombines TRBV18 with TRBJ2-1; 9 bases are a match to TRBD2. Germline trimming cut 3 bases from V and 8 bases from J; bases unmatched to any gene: 5. Germline V CDR1 and CDR2: KGHSH, LQKENI. The CDR3 is 14 amino acids. DNA of the CDR3: TGTGCCAGCTCACCGATTAGCGGGAGTGATGAGCAGTTCTTC. Its protein is CASSPISGSDEQFF.

The chain combines TRBV19 with TRBJ2-1; no reliable D call. Trimming stripped 6 bases from V and 0 bases from J, with 12 bases between. Germline loops: CDR1 LNHDA, CDR2 SQIVND (reference sequence). There are 15 residues in the CDR3. The CDR3 here is CASRPGPRSYNEQFF. DNA of the CDR3: TGTGCCAGTAGGCCAGGTCCCCGCTCCTACAATGAGCAGTTCTTC.

The chain uses TRBV19 and TRBJ2-2, with D perhaps matching TRBD2 (5 bases). The V gene's germline CDR1 is LNHDA and CDR2 SQIVND (reference sequence). V shed 4 bases and J shed 0 bases, with 15 bases lying between them. The CDR3 is 17 residues long. The CDR3 DNA is TGTGCCAGTAGTAACACTCCTAGCAGCGCGAACACCGGGGAGCTGTTTTTT. Its translation is CASSNTPSSANTGELFF.

This chain links TRBV6-1 with TRBJ1-1; D is unresolved. The germline gives CDR1 MNHNS, CDR2 SASEGT. CDR3 length: 15 amino acids. V was cut by 4 bases and J by 5 bases, with 17 bases left in between. DNA of the CDR3: TGTGCCAGCAGTGTTTTGTGGAATAGAAAGACTGAAGCTTTCTTT. It specifies CASSVLWNRKTEAFF.

The rearrangement joins TRBV5-1 to TRBJ2-2; 9 bases fit TRBD1. The CDR3 is 15 amino acids. Germline V CDR1 and CDR2: SGHRS, YFSETQ. J gave up 6 bases and V 5 bases, and 8 bases lay outside the gene matches. The CDR3 nucleotides read TGCGCCAGCAGGGCCGGGACAGGGAGGCCCGGGGAGCTGTTTTTT. Protein: CASRAGTGRPGELFF.